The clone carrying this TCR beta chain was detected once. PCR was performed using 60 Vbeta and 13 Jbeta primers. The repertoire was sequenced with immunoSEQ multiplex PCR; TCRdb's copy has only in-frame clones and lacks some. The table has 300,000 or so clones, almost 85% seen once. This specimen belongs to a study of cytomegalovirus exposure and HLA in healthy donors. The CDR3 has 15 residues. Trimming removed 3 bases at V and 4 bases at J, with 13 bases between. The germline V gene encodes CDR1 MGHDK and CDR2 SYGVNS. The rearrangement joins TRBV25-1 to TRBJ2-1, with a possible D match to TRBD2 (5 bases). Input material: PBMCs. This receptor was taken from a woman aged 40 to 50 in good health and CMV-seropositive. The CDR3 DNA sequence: TGTGCCAGCAGTGACGACTACCTAGGGTACAATGAGCAGTTCTTC. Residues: CASSDDYLGYNEQFF.